Listed below are T cell receptor beta chains from one sample, sequenced in a study of cytomegalovirus exposure and HLA in healthy donors. Clones were read by immunoSEQ multiplex PCR, and TCRdb kept only the in-frame ones, dropping some. The sample yields hundreds of thousands of clones, about 88% seen once. Specimen: PBMCs. These receptors came from a man aged 18 to 30 in good health and CMV-seropositive. CDR3s include the opening cysteine and the closing phenylalanine or tryptophan. The D gene is left open where the match is weak. The listing skips clone size in some rows; elsewhere it reads once, few, many or a size class.

>NA|TRBJ2-3|NA|TRBV27
CASKVYSTDTQYF
TGTGCCAGCAAAGTATATAGCACAGATACGCAGTATTTT
>TRBD1|TRBJ2-1|NA|TRBV7-3
CASSTGTGSVNEQFF
TGTGCCAGCAGCACCGGGACAGGGAGCGTGAATGAGCAGTTCTTC
>TRBD1|TRBJ2-7|NA|TRBV4-1
CASSHLQTPGQGGYEQYF
TGCGCCAGCAGCCATCTTCAAACACCGGGACAGGGGGGATACGAGCAGTACTTC
>TRBD2|TRBJ2-7|NA|TRBV5-4
CASNVEGLAGSEQYF
TGTGCCAGCAACGTCGAGGGACTAGCGGGAAGCGAGCAGTACTTC
>NA|TRBJ2-1|NA|TRBV30
CAWSPARDAYNEQFF
TGTGCCTGGAGTCCCGCTAGGGACGCCTACAATGAGCAGTTCTTC
>NA|TRBJ2-5|NA|TRBV5-6
CASSPSGWGSETQYF
TGTGCCAGCAGCCCAAGTGGGTGGGGATCGGAGACCCAGTACTTC
>NA|TRBJ1-1|NA|TRBV27
CASKQVDFTEAFF
TGTGCCAGCAAACAGGTCGATTTCACTGAAGCTTTCTTT
>NA|TRBJ2-2|NA|TRBV2
CASSEILNTGELFF
TGTGCCAGCAGTGAAATCCTGAACACCGGGGAGCTGTTTTTT
>TRBD1|TRBJ1-5|NA|TRBV6-1
CASSADRVLLNQPQHF
TGTGCCAGCAGTGCGGACAGGGTCCTACTAAATCAGCCCCAGCATTTT
>NA|TRBJ2-1|NA|TRBV20-1
CSAIGLNEQFF
TGCAGTGCTATAGGCCTAAATGAGCAGTTCTTC
>NA|TRBJ2-3|NA|TRBV2
CASTETGTDTQYF
TGTGCCAGCACTGAGACAGGCACAGATACGCAGTATTTT
>TRBD2|TRBJ2-2|NA|TRBV5-1
CASSFRRGGIPGELFF
TGCGCCAGCAGCTTCCGCCGGGGAGGGATTCCCGGGGAGCTGTTTTTT
>NA|TRBJ1-1|NA|TRBV30
CAWSLGYGTEAFF
TGTGCCTGGAGCCTAGGGTATGGCACTGAAGCTTTCTTT
>NA|TRBJ1-4|NA|TRBV6-1
CASSQRGFNEKLFF
TGTGCCAGCAGTCAACGGGGTTTTAATGAAAAACTGTTTTTT
>NA|TRBJ2-7|NA|TRBV6-5
CASSASSYEQYF
TGTGCCAGCAGCGCCAGCTCCTACGAGCAGTACTTC
>TRBD2|TRBJ2-2|NA|TRBV7-8
CASTPGLGFAGELFF
TGTGCCAGCACTCCGGGACTAGGTTTCGCCGGGGAGCTGTTTTTT
>NA|TRBJ1-1|NA|TRBV27
CASSLYPHTEAFF
TGTGCCAGCAGTCTCTATCCCCACACTGAAGCTTTCTTT
>NA|TRBJ2-2|NA|TRBV5-6
CASSLAGPGELFF
TGTGCCAGCAGCTTGGCAGGGCCCGGGGAGCTGTTTTTT
>NA|TRBJ2-1|NA|TRBV11-2
CASSFGASDYNEQFF
TGTGCCAGCAGCTTCGGGGCTAGCGACTACAATGAGCAGTTCTTC
>NA|TRBJ2-1|NA|TRBV28
CASSTLGNEQFF
TGTGCCAGCAGCACCCTTGGGAATGAGCAGTTCTTC
>TRBD2|TRBJ2-1|NA|TRBV9
CASSPRGGNEQFF
TGTGCCAGCAGCCCCCGGGGGGGTAACGAGCAGTTCTTC
>NA|TRBJ2-7|NA|TRBV6-5
CASSYSSQEYYEQYF
TGTGCCAGCAGTTACTCCTCCCAGGAATACTACGAGCAGTACTTC
>TRBD2|TRBJ2-1|NA|TRBV7-8
CASRSSGSRNNEQFF
TGTGCCAGCCGCTCTAGCGGGAGTCGTAACAATGAGCAGTTCTTC
>NA|TRBJ2-1|NA|TRBV6-5
CASSYTADYSYNEQFF
TGTGCCAGCAGTTACACGGCGGATTACTCCTACAATGAGCAGTTCTTC
>TRBD2|TRBJ2-2|NA|TRBV11-2
CASRDLAGRNTGELFF
TGTGCCAGCAGGGATCTAGCGGGACGAAACACCGGGGAGCTGTTTTTT
>NA|TRBJ2-7|NA|TRBV29-1
CSVVAATYEQYF
TGCAGCGTTGTCGCGGCAACCTACGAGCAGTACTTC
>TRBD1|TRBJ1-2|NA|TRBV27
CASSEGGRYGYTF
TGTGCCAGCAGTGAAGGGGGCCGCTATGGCTACACCTTC
>NA|TRBJ2-7|NA|TRBV30
CAWSFVRGGLGEQYF
TGTGCCTGGAGTTTCGTCCGCGGGGGCCTCGGCGAGCAGTACTTC
>TRBD1|TRBJ1-4|NA|TRBV18
CASSQGATNEKLFF
TGTGCCAGCTCACAGGGGGCGACTAATGAAAAACTGTTTTTT
>NA|TRBJ1-2|NA|TRBV29-1
CSADDTIYGYTF
TGCAGCGCTGACGACACCATCTATGGCTACACCTTC
>NA|TRBJ2-1|NA|TRBV5-1
CASSLEPKNPDEQFF
TGCGCCAGCAGCTTGGAACCGAAGAATCCAGATGAGCAGTTCTTC
>TRBD2|TRBJ2-7|NA|TRBV10-3
CAIRDSGTSYEQYF
TGTGCCATCAGGGATAGCGGGACCTCCTACGAGCAGTACTTC
>NA|TRBJ1-1|NA|TRBV6-5
CASNLQQGDTEAFF
TGTGCCAGCAATTTACAGCAAGGTGATACTGAAGCTTTCTTT
>TRBD2|TRBJ2-1|NA|TRBV10-3
CAIKREEGNEQFF
TGTGCCATTAAGCGGGAGGAGGGCAATGAGCAGTTCTTC
>NA|TRBJ1-1|NA|TRBV27
CASSATVNTEAFF
TGTGCCAGCAGTGCGACAGTGAACACTGAAGCTTTCTTT
>TRBD2|TRBJ2-1|NA|TRBV5-1
CASSLGTSGRGRSEQFF
TGCGCCAGCAGCTTGGGGACTAGCGGGAGAGGTAGGAGTGAGCAGTTCTTC
>TRBD1|TRBJ1-3|once|TRBV5-1
CASSLGSGGYSGNTIYF
TGCGCCAGCAGCTTGGGATCAGGGGGCTACTCTGGAAACACCATATATTTT
>NA|TRBJ1-5|NA|TRBV28
CASSLKAQPQHF
TGTGCCAGCAGTTTGAAAGCCCAGCCCCAGCATTTT
>TRBD2|TRBJ2-7|few|TRBV5-6
CASSSIGLAGDEQYF
TGTGCCAGCAGCTCCATCGGACTAGCGGGGGACGAGCAGTACTTC
>NA|TRBJ2-3|once|TRBV5-1
CASSLALSGPYSTDTQYF
TGCGCCAGCAGCTTGGCTCTTAGCGGACCTTATAGCACAGATACGCAGTATTTT
>TRBD1|TRBJ1-2|NA|TRBV25-1
CASSPWDSIYGYTF
TGTGCCAGCAGCCCCTGGGACAGTATCTATGGCTACACCTTC
>NA|TRBJ1-2|NA|TRBV5-6
CASSFVSGGVYGYTF
TGTGCCAGCAGCTTCGTCTCCGGGGGGGTCTATGGCTACACCTTC
>TRBD2|TRBJ2-1|NA|TRBV4-3
CASSQDYAGGNNEQFF
TGCGCCAGCAGCCAAGATTACGCGGGAGGCAACAATGAGCAGTTCTTC
>TRBD1|TRBJ2-1|NA|TRBV6-5
CASRYGQGDYNEQFF
TGTGCCAGCAGGTACGGACAGGGGGACTACAATGAGCAGTTCTTC
>NA|TRBJ1-2|NA|TRBV11-2
CASSLNPGLYGYTF
TGTGCCAGCAGCCTAAACCCAGGGCTCTATGGCTACACCTTC
>NA|TRBJ2-7|NA|TRBV6-1
CASSELGGDYEQYF
TGTGCCAGCAGTGAATTGGGAGGAGACTACGAGCAGTACTTC
>NA|TRBJ1-4|NA|TRBV25-1
CASSMSVYEKLFF
TGTGCCAGCAGTATGAGTGTCTATGAAAAACTGTTTTTT
>TRBD2|TRBJ2-2|NA|TRBV11-3
CASSSGLAGDLTGELFF
TGTGCCAGCAGCTCGGGACTAGCGGGAGACCTCACCGGGGAGCTGTTTTTT